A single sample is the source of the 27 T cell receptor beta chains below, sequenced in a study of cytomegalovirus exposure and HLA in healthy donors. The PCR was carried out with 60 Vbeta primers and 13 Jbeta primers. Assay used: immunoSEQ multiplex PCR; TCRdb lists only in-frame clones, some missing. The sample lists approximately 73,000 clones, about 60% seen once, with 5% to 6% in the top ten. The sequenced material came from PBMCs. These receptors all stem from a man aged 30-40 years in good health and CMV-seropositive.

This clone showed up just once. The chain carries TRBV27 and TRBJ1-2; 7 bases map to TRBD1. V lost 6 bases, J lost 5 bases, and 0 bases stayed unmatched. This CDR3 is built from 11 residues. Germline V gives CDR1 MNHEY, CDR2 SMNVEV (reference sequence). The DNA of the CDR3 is TGTGCCAGCAGACAGGGGTATGGCTACACCTTC. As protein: CASRQGYGYTF.

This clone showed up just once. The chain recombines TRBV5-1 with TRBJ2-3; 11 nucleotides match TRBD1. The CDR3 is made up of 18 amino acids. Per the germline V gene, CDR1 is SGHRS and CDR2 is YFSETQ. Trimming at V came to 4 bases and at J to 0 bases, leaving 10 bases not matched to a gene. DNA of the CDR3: TGCGCCAGCAGCACACAAGGACAGGGGGCAAGAAGCACAGATACGCAGTATTTT. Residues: CASSTQGQGARSTDTQYF.

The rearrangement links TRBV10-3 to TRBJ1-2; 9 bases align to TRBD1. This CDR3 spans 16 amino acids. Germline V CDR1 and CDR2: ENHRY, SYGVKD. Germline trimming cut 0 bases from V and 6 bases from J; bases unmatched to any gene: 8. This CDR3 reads CAISESTPGTGNGYTF. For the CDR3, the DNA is TGTGCCATCAGTGAGTCGACTCCTGGGACAGGGAATGGCTACACCTTC.

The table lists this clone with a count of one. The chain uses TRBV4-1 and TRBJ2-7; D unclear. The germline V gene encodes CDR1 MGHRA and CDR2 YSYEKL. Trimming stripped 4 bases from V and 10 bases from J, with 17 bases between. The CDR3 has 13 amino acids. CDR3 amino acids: CASSLIVLENQYF. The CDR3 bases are TGCGCCAGCAGCCTAATCGTCCTCGAGAACCAGTACTTC.

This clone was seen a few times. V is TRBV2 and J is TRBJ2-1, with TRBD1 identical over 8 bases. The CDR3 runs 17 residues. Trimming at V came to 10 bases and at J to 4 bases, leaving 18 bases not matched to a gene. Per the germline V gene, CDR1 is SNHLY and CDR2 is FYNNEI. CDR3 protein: CATSGTGTPRTYNEQFF. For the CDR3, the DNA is TGTGCCACCTCCGGGACAGGAACGCCCCGTACGTACAATGAGCAGTTCTTC.

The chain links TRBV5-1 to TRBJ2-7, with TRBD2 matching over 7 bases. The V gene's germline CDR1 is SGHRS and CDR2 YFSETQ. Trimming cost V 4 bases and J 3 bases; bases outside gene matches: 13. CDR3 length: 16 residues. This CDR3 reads CASSPSKSGANYEQYF. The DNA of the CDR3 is TGCGCCAGCAGCCCCTCCAAGAGCGGGGCCAACTACGAGCAGTACTTC.

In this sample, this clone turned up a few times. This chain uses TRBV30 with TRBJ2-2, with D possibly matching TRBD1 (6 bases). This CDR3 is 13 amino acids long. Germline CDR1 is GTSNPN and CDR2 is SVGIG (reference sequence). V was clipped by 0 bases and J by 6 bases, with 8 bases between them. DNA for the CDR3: TGTGCCTGGAGTGTCTCAGGGGCCGGGGAGCTGTTTTTT. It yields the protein CAWSVSGAGELFF.

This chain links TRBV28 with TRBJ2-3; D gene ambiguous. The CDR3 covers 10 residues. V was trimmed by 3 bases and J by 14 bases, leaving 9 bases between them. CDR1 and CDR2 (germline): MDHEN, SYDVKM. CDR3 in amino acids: CASSFGRVYF. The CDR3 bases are TGTGCCAGCAGTTTTGGTCGGGTGTATTTT.

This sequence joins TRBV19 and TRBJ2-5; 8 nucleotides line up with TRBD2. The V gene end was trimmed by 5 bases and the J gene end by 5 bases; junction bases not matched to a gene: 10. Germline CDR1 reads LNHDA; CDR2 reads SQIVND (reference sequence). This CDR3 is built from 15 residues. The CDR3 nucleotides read TGTGCCAGTAGTTCCCGGGGGGGGGCTTGGGAGACCCAGTACTTC. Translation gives CASSSRGGAWETQYF. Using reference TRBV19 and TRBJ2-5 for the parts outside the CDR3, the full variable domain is DGGITQSPKYLFRKEGQNVTLSCEQNLNHDAMYWYRQDPGQGLRLIYYSQIVNDFQKGDIAEGYSVSREKKESFPLTVTSAQKNPTAFYLCASSSRGGAWETQYFGPGTRLLVL.

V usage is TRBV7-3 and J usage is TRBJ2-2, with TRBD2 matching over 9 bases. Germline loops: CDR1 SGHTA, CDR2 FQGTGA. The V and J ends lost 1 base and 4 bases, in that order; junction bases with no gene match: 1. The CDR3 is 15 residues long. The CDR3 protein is CASSLSGGATGELFF. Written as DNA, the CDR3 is TGTGCCAGCAGCTTAAGCGGGGGGGCCACCGGGGAGCTGTTTTTT. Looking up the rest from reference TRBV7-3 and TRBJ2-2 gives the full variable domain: GAGVSQTPSNKVTEKGKYVELRCDPISGHTALYWYRQSLGQGPEFLIYFQGTGAADDSGLPNDRFFAVRPEGSVSTLKIQRTERGDSAVYLCASSLSGGATGELFFGEGSRLTVL.

CDR3 protein: CATSSGGYTEAFF. CDR3 nucleotides: TGTGCCACCAGCAGCGGGGGGTACACTGAAGCTTTCTTT. This chain connects TRBV15 to TRBJ1-1; D is perhaps TRBD1 (5 bases). Trimming cost V 3 bases and J 3 bases, with 8 bases left between them. This CDR3 contains 13 residues. Germline CDR1 LNHNV, CDR2 YYDKDF (reference sequence).

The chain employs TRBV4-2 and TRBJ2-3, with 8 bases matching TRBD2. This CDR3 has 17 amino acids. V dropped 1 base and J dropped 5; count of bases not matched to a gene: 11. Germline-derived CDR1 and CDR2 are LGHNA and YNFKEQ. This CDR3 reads CASSQVSTGGEGDTQYF. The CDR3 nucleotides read TGTGCCAGCAGCCAAGTCAGTACGGGGGGGGAGGGAGATACGCAGTATTTT.

This CDR3 is CASSEQVREQYF. The CDR3 DNA reads as TGTGCCAGCAGTGAACAGGTGCGCGAGCAGTACTTC. This chain connects TRBV2 to TRBJ2-7; D is unresolved. Trimming pared 2 bases from V and 6 bases from J, leaving 8 bases between. CDR1 and CDR2 from the germline V gene are SNHLY and FYNNEI. This CDR3 has 12 residues.

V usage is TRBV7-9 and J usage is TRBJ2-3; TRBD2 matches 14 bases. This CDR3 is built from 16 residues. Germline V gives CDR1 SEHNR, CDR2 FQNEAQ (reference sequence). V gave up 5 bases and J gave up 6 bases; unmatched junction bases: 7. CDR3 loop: CASSPRTSGGSDTQYF. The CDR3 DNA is TGTGCCAGCAGCCCCCGGACTAGCGGGGGGTCGGATACGCAGTATTTT.

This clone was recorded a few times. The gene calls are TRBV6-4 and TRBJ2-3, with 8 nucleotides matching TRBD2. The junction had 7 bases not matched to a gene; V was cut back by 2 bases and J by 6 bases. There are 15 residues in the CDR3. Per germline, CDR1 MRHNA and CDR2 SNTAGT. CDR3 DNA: TGTGCCAGCAGTGACCAAGCGGGGGCGGGGGATACGCAGTATTTT. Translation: CASSDQAGAGDTQYF.

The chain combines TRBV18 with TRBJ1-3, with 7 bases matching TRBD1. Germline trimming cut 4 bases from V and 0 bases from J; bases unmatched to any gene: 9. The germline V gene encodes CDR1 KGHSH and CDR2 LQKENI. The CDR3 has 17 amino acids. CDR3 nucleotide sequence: TGTGCCAGCTCACGGGAACAGGGGTTGAGCTCTGGAAACACCATATATTTT. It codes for CASSREQGLSSGNTIYF. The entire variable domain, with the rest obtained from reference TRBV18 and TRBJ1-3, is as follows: NAGVMQNPRHLVRRRGQEARLRCSPMKGHSHVYWYRQLPEEGLKFMVYLQKENIIDESGMPKERFSAEFPKEGPSILRIQQVVRGDSAAYFCASSREQGLSSGNTIYFGEGSWLTVV.

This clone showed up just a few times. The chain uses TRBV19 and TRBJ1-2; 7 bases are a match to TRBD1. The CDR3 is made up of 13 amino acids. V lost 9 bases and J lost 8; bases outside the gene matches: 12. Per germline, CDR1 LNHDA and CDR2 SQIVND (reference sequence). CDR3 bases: TGTGCCAGCGAGTCGGAGGGGGCAGGGGGCTACACCTTC. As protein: CASESEGAGGYTF.

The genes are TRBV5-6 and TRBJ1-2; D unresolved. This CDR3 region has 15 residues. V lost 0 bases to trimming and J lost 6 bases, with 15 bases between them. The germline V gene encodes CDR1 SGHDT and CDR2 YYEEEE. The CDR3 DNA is TGTGCCAGCAGCTTGGCCGGGGTAGGGTCCAATGGCTACACCTTC. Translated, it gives CASSLAGVGSNGYTF.

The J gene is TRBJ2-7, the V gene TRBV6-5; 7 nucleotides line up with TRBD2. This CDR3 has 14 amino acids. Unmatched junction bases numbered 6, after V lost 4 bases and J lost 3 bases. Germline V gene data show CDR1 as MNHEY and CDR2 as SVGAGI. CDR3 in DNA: TGTGCCAGCAGTTTCCTTTCGGGGGGCTACGAGCAGTACTTC. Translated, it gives CASSFLSGGYEQYF.

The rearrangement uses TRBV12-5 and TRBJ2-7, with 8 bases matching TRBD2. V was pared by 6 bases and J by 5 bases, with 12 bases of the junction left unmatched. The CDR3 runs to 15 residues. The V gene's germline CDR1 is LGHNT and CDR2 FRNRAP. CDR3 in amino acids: CASGFVAGLVDEQYF. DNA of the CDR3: TGTGCTAGTGGCTTTGTGGCGGGACTAGTAGACGAGCAGTACTTC.

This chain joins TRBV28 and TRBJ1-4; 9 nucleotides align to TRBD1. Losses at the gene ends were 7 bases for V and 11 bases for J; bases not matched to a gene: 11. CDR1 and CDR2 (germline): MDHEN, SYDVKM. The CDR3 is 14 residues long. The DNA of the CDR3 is TGTGCCAGCATCTCCGGGACAGGGAATAGGAAACTGTTTTTT. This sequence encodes CASISGTGNRKLFF.

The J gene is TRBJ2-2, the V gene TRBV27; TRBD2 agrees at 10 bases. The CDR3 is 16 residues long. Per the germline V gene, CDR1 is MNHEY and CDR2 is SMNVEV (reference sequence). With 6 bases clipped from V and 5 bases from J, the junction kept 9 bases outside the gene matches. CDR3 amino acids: CASSGLAGVETGELFF. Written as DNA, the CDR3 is TGTGCCAGCAGCGGGCTAGCGGGAGTAGAGACCGGGGAGCTGTTTTTT.

In nucleotides, the CDR3 is TGTGCCAGCAGCCCTGCCCCCGGGGCAGATACGCAGTATTTT. It is translated as CASSPAPGADTQYF. The chain recombines TRBV7-9 with TRBJ2-3; TRBD2 is a possible D gene (5 bases). Trimming removed 5 bases from V and 4 bases from J, with 13 bases in between. There are 14 residues in the CDR3. Germline CDR1 and CDR2: SEHNR and FQNEAQ (reference sequence).

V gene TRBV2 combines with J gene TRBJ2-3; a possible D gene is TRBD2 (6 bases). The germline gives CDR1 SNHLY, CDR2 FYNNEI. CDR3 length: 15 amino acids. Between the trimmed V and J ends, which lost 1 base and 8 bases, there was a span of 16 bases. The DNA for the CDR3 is TGTGCCAGCAGTGAAGGGGACGGGGGTCTGCGTACGCAGTATTTT. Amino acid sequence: CASSEGDGGLRTQYF.

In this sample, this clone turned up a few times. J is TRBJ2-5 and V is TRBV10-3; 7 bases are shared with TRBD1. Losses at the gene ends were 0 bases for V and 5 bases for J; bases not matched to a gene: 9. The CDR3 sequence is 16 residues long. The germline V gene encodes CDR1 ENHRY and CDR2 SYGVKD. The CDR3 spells CAISESFVRGPETQYF. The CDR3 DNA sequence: TGTGCCATCAGTGAGTCTTTTGTAAGGGGGCCGGAGACCCAGTACTTC.

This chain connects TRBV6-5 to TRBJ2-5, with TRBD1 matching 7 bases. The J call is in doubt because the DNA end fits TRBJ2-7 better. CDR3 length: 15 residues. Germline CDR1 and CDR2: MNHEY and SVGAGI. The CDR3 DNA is TGTGCCAGCAGACACAGTACAGGGGCGTCCTACGAGCAGTACTTC. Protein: CASRHSTGASYEQYF.

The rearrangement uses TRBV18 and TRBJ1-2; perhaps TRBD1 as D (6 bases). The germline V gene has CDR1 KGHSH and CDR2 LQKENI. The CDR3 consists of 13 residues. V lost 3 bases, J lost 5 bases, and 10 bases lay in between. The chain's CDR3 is CASSPGAGYGYTF. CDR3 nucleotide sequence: TGTGCCAGCTCACCGGGGGCAGGGTATGGCTACACCTTC.